A selection of T cell receptor beta chains follows, all from one sample in a study of blood T cell repertoires in COVID-19. This table comes from immunoSEQ multiplex PCR, and its TCRdb copy is limited to in-frame clones, with some not included. The sample holds a few hundred thousand clones, approximately 89% seen once. What was sequenced was PBMCs or T cells enriched from blood (not recorded which). These receptors came from a woman aged 45-59 years who had been exposed to COVID-19. Both conserved end residues are part of each CDR3. D genes are given only for firm matches. Clone size appears in some rows only: once, few, many, or a class for an expanded clone.

clone_size: once
j_call: TRBJ1-1
v_call: TRBV28
d_call: -
cdr3_nt: TGTGCCAGCAATGTAGTGGAGACTGAAGCTTTCTTT
cdr3_aa: CASNVVETEAFF

clone_size: -
j_call: TRBJ2-5
v_call: TRBV9
d_call: TRBD2
cdr3_nt: TGTGCCAGCAGCGTAGGTTCAGCGGGAAGAGAGACCCAGTACTTC
cdr3_aa: CASSVGSAGRETQYF

clone_size: -
j_call: TRBJ2-2
v_call: TRBV2
d_call: -
cdr3_nt: TGTGCCAGCAGTGACTTTCGCGGAACCGGGGAGCTGTTTTTT
cdr3_aa: CASSDFRGTGELFF

clone_size: -
j_call: TRBJ1-2
v_call: TRBV6-5
d_call: TRBD1
cdr3_nt: TGTGCCAGCAGTTTAGGACAGGCCTTCTATGGCTACACCTTC
cdr3_aa: CASSLGQAFYGYTF

clone_size: once
j_call: TRBJ2-7
v_call: TRBV6-5
d_call: TRBD1
cdr3_nt: TGTGCCAGCAGAGCCGGGACAGGGTCGGACGAGCAGTACTTC
cdr3_aa: CASRAGTGSDEQYF

clone_size: -
j_call: TRBJ1-2
v_call: TRBV3-1/TRBV3-2
d_call: TRBD1
cdr3_nt: TGTGCCAGCAGCCAAGGAGGGACAGTGAACTATGGCTACACCTTC
cdr3_aa: CASSQGGTVNYGYTF

clone_size: -
j_call: TRBJ2-5
v_call: TRBV28
d_call: -
cdr3_nt: TGTGCCAGCAGCCAGGGCAACCAAGAGACCCAGTACTTC
cdr3_aa: CASSQGNQETQYF

clone_size: -
j_call: TRBJ1-1
v_call: TRBV6-5
d_call: -
cdr3_nt: TGTGCCAGCAGTAGGGGTGTGAACACTGAAGCTTTCTTT
cdr3_aa: CASSRGVNTEAFF

clone_size: -
j_call: TRBJ1-3
v_call: TRBV19
d_call: TRBD1
cdr3_nt: TGTGCCAGTAGTCTAGGCGAGGGACAGGGAAACACCATATATTTT
cdr3_aa: CASSLGEGQGNTIYF

clone_size: -
j_call: TRBJ2-1
v_call: TRBV21-1
d_call: -
cdr3_nt: TGTGCCAGCAGCAAGATAACAGATTACAATGAGCAGTTCTTC
cdr3_aa: CASSKITDYNEQFF

clone_size: -
j_call: TRBJ1-1
v_call: TRBV29-1
d_call: -
cdr3_nt: TGCAGCGTTGTCCGACAGGCTAACACTGAAGCTTTCTTT
cdr3_aa: CSVVRQANTEAFF

clone_size: -
j_call: TRBJ2-2
v_call: TRBV29-1
d_call: TRBD1
cdr3_nt: TGCAGCGTTAAGACAGGGGACACCGGGGAGCTGTTTTTT
cdr3_aa: CSVKTGDTGELFF

clone_size: -
j_call: TRBJ1-2
v_call: TRBV15
d_call: TRBD1
cdr3_nt: TGTGCCACCAGCACGATACGGGACAGGGATCGTTACACCTTC
cdr3_aa: CATSTIRDRDRYTF

clone_size: -
j_call: TRBJ1-2
v_call: TRBV2
d_call: TRBD1
cdr3_nt: TGTGCCAGGGGACAGGGGGGTCCTAACTATGGCTACACCTTC
cdr3_aa: CARGQGGPNYGYTF

clone_size: -
j_call: TRBJ2-2
v_call: TRBV19
d_call: TRBD2
cdr3_nt: TGTGCCAGTAACCCGGGACTAGCGCCCTATGGACGGGAGCTGTTTTTT
cdr3_aa: CASNPGLAPYGRELFF

clone_size: -
j_call: TRBJ1-2
v_call: TRBV5-5
d_call: -
cdr3_nt: TGTGCCAGCAGCTATGACAATAACTATGGCTACACCTTC
cdr3_aa: CASSYDNNYGYTF

clone_size: -
j_call: TRBJ2-1
v_call: TRBV5-6
d_call: TRBD1
cdr3_nt: TGTGCCAGCAGCTTGGACAGGGGAAGGGGCTCCTACAATGAGCAGTTCTTC
cdr3_aa: CASSLDRGRGSYNEQFF

clone_size: -
j_call: TRBJ1-2
v_call: TRBV30
d_call: -
cdr3_nt: TGTGCCTGGTTAGGGGGGGCCTATGGCTACACCTTC
cdr3_aa: CAWLGGAYGYTF

clone_size: few
j_call: TRBJ1-5
v_call: TRBV28
d_call: -
cdr3_nt: TGTGCCAGCAGCCCGGGATTTGGGGTCAATAGCAATCAGCCCCAGCATTTT
cdr3_aa: CASSPGFGVNSNQPQHF

clone_size: -
j_call: TRBJ2-1
v_call: TRBV7-2
d_call: TRBD1
cdr3_nt: TGTGCCAGCAGCTTATTTTCAGGGGGAATAACCTACAATGAGCAGTTCTTC
cdr3_aa: CASSLFSGGITYNEQFF

clone_size: -
j_call: TRBJ1-1
v_call: TRBV4-1
d_call: TRBD1
cdr3_nt: TGCGCCAGCAGCCAAGGGACAGGGCTTCAAGCTTTCTTT
cdr3_aa: CASSQGTGLQAFF

clone_size: -
j_call: TRBJ2-2
v_call: TRBV3-1/TRBV3-2
d_call: TRBD2
cdr3_nt: TGTGCCAGCAGCCAAGGCTTGGGTAGCGGGGGCGTCACCGGGGAGCTGTTTTTT
cdr3_aa: CASSQGLGSGGVTGELFF

clone_size: -
j_call: TRBJ2-2
v_call: TRBV6-5
d_call: -
cdr3_nt: TGTGCCAGCAGTCGCGGGACAGACACCGGGGAGCTGTTTTTT
cdr3_aa: CASSRGTDTGELFF

clone_size: -
j_call: TRBJ1-5
v_call: TRBV28
d_call: -
cdr3_nt: TGTGCCAGCAGCCTCACAGGATTCCATCAGCCCCAGCATTTT
cdr3_aa: CASSLTGFHQPQHF

clone_size: few
j_call: TRBJ1-4
v_call: TRBV6-1
d_call: -
cdr3_nt: TGTGCCAGCAGTGAACTCCCAGGGTCTAATGAAAAACTGTTTTTT
cdr3_aa: CASSELPGSNEKLFF

clone_size: once
j_call: TRBJ1-2
v_call: TRBV9
d_call: TRBD1
cdr3_nt: TGTGCCAGCAGCCCAAGCCCGACAGGGACCTATGGCTACACCTTC
cdr3_aa: CASSPSPTGTYGYTF

clone_size: -
j_call: TRBJ1-1
v_call: TRBV7-9
d_call: -
cdr3_nt: TGTGCCAGCAGCTTAAGCGCAGGGTTGGGTTTGGGGGCTTTCTTT
cdr3_aa: CASSLSAGLGLGAFF

clone_size: -
j_call: TRBJ2-7
v_call: TRBV3-1/TRBV3-2
d_call: TRBD2
cdr3_nt: TGTGCCAGCAGCCAAGATCCAGCGGGGGTACCGCGAACCTACGAGCAGTACTTC
cdr3_aa: CASSQDPAGVPRTYEQYF

clone_size: -
j_call: TRBJ1-6
v_call: TRBV18
d_call: TRBD1
cdr3_nt: TGTGCCAGCTCACCCCCGGGACAGGGAAGGAATTCACCCCTCCACTTT
cdr3_aa: CASSPPGQGRNSPLHF

clone_size: -
j_call: TRBJ1-1
v_call: TRBV6-5
d_call: -
cdr3_nt: TGTGCCAGCAAGACAGGTGATGTCACTGAAGCTTTCTTT
cdr3_aa: CASKTGDVTEAFF

clone_size: -
j_call: TRBJ2-2
v_call: TRBV6-4
d_call: -
cdr3_nt: TGTGCCAGCAGCGAACAGGCGACGAACACCGGGGAGCTGTTTTTT
cdr3_aa: CASSEQATNTGELFF

clone_size: -
j_call: TRBJ1-1
v_call: TRBV14
d_call: TRBD1
cdr3_nt: TGTGCCAGTTCTCACGGGACAGGGTATATGAACACTGAAGCTTTCTTT
cdr3_aa: CASSHGTGYMNTEAFF

clone_size: -
j_call: TRBJ2-7
v_call: TRBV5-1
d_call: -
cdr3_nt: TGCGCCAGCAGCTGGAGCCCGGGACATCAGCTTTACGAGCAGTACTTC
cdr3_aa: CASSWSPGHQLYEQYF

clone_size: -
j_call: TRBJ2-3
v_call: TRBV2
d_call: -
cdr3_nt: TGTGCCAGCACAACGCAGTATTTT
cdr3_aa: CASTTQYF

clone_size: -
j_call: TRBJ1-1
v_call: TRBV5-5
d_call: -
cdr3_nt: TGTGCCAGCAGCTCCGGCGGGACGGATATCATGAACACTGAAGCTTTCTTT
cdr3_aa: CASSSGGTDIMNTEAFF

clone_size: -
j_call: TRBJ1-2
v_call: TRBV2
d_call: TRBD1
cdr3_nt: TGTGCCAGCAGTCGCCGGGACAGGGAGAACTATGGCTACACCTTC
cdr3_aa: CASSRRDRENYGYTF

clone_size: -
j_call: TRBJ2-6
v_call: TRBV7-9
d_call: -
cdr3_nt: TGTGCCAGCAGCCCTATCTGGCGGGGCAACGTCCTGACTTTC
cdr3_aa: CASSPIWRGNVLTF

clone_size: -
j_call: TRBJ2-3
v_call: TRBV4-1
d_call: TRBD2
cdr3_nt: TGCGCCAGCAGCCAAACTAGCGGGGGGGCGTATACGCAGTATTTT
cdr3_aa: CASSQTSGGAYTQYF

clone_size: few
j_call: TRBJ1-2
v_call: TRBV5-5
d_call: -
cdr3_nt: TGTGCCAGCAGCGCCCGAGGGGGGGCGAACTATGGCTACACCTTC
cdr3_aa: CASSARGGANYGYTF

clone_size: -
j_call: TRBJ1-6
v_call: TRBV5-1
d_call: -
cdr3_nt: TGCGCCAGCAGCTTGGCCTTGCAGGTCGGTTCACCCCTCCACTTT
cdr3_aa: CASSLALQVGSPLHF

clone_size: -
j_call: TRBJ2-6
v_call: TRBV2
d_call: -
cdr3_nt: TGTGCCAGCTCCGAGGAGCCCTCCTCCTCTGGGGCCAACGTCCTGACTTTC
cdr3_aa: CASSEEPSSSGANVLTF

clone_size: -
j_call: TRBJ2-7
v_call: TRBV19
d_call: -
cdr3_nt: TGTGCCAGTAGTAGGGCCACCTACGAGCAGTACTTC
cdr3_aa: CASSRATYEQYF

clone_size: -
j_call: TRBJ1-3
v_call: TRBV6-6
d_call: -
cdr3_nt: TGTGCCAGCAGCGCTGGACAGATCTACTCTGGAAACACCATATATTTT
cdr3_aa: CASSAGQIYSGNTIYF

clone_size: -
j_call: TRBJ2-4
v_call: TRBV5-1
d_call: -
cdr3_nt: TGCGCCAGCAGGGGGGGTGGCGGAAACATTCAGTACTTC
cdr3_aa: CASRGGGGNIQYF

clone_size: -
j_call: TRBJ1-5
v_call: TRBV7-6
d_call: -
cdr3_nt: TGTGCCAGCAGCTTAGGTGAGACAAGTAATCAGCCCCAGCATTTT
cdr3_aa: CASSLGETSNQPQHF

clone_size: -
j_call: TRBJ1-5
v_call: TRBV18
d_call: -
cdr3_nt: TGTGCCAGCTCACCGAAGGAGGGTCAGCCCCAGCATTTT
cdr3_aa: CASSPKEGQPQHF

clone_size: -
j_call: TRBJ2-3
v_call: TRBV6-2/TRBV6-3
d_call: -
cdr3_nt: TGTGCCAGCAGCCTAGGGGGGGCCTCAGATACGCAGTATTTT
cdr3_aa: CASSLGGASDTQYF

clone_size: -
j_call: TRBJ2-6
v_call: TRBV18
d_call: -
cdr3_nt: TGTGCCAGCTCCCGGGCGGTTCCTACGACTACCTCTGGGGCCAACGTCCTGACTTTC
cdr3_aa: CASSRAVPTTTSGANVLTF

clone_size: -
j_call: TRBJ1-2
v_call: TRBV7-2
d_call: TRBD1
cdr3_nt: TGTGCCACAGCAGCGAGACCCCGGGACAGGGACGGCTACACCTTC
cdr3_aa: CATAARPRDRDGYTF

clone_size: -
j_call: TRBJ1-2
v_call: TRBV3-1/TRBV3-2
d_call: TRBD1
cdr3_nt: TGTGCCAGCAGCCAAGATCGGAGGCAGGGGGAAAGTCATGGCTACACCTTC
cdr3_aa: CASSQDRRQGESHGYTF

clone_size: -
j_call: TRBJ1-4
v_call: TRBV6-1
d_call: TRBD1
cdr3_nt: TGTGCCAGCAGTGACCAGACAGGGGGCGATGAAAAACTGTTTTTT
cdr3_aa: CASSDQTGGDEKLFF

clone_size: once
j_call: TRBJ2-2
v_call: TRBV6-4
d_call: -
cdr3_nt: TGTGCCAGCAGTGACTCCCTGGAGGCCGGGGAGCTGTTTTTT
cdr3_aa: CASSDSLEAGELFF